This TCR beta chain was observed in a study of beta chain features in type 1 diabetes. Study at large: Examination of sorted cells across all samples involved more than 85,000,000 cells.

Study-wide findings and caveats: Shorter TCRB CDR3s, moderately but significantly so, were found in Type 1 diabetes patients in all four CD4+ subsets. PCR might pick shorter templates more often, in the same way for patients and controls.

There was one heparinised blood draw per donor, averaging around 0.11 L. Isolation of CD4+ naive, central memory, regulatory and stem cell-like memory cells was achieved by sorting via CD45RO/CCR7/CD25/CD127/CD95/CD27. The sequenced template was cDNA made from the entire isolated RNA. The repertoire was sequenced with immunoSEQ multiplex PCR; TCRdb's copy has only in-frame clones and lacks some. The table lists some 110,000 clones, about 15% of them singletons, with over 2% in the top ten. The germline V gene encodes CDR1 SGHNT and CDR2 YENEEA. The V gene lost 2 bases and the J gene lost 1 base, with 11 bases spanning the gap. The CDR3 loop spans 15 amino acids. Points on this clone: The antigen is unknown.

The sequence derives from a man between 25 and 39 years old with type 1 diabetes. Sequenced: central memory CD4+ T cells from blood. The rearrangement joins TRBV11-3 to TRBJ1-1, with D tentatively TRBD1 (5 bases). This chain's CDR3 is CASSLHQGWNTEAFF. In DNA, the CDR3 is TGTGCCAGCAGCTTACATCAGGGATGGAACACTGAAGCTTTCTTT.